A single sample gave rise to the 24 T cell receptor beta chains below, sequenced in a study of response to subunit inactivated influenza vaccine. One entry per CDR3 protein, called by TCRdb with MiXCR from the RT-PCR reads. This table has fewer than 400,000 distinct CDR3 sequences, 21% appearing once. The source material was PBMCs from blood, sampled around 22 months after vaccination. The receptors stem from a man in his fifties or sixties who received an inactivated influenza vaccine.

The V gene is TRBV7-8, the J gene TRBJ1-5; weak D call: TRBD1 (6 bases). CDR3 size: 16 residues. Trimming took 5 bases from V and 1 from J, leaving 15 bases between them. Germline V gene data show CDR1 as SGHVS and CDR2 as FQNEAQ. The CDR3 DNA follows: TGTGCCAGCAGCCCCAGTGGGGGCCTGAGCAATCAGCCCCAGCATTTT. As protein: CASSPSGGLSNQPQHF.

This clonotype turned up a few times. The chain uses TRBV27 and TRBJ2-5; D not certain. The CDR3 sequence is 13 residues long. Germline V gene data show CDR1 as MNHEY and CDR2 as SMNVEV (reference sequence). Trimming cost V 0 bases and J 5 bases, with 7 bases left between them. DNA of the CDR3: TGTGCCAGCAGTTTATCCTCGAGGGAGACCCAGTACTTC. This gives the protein CASSLSSRETQYF.

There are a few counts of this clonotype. Here the CDR3 reads CASSLIRGLNTEAFF. CDR3 DNA: TGTGCCAGCAGCTTGATCCGGGGGTTGAACACTGAAGCTTTCTTT. The rearrangement joins TRBV5-4 to TRBJ1-1, with D tentatively TRBD1 (5 bases). CDR3 length: 15 residues. Germline CDR1 SGHNT, CDR2 YYREEE (reference sequence). The V end lost 1 base, the J end lost 0 bases, and 10 bases lay between the germline ends.

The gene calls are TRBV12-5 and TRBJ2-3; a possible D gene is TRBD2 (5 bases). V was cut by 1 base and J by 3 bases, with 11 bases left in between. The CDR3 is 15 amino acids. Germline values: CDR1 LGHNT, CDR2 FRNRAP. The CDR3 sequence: CASGLGLAWTDTQYF. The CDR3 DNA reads TGTGCTAGTGGTTTGGGGCTAGCTTGGACAGATACGCAGTATTTT. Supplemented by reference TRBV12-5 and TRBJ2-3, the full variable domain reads DARVTQTPRHKVTEMGQEVTMRCQPILGHNTVFWYRQTMMQGLELLAYFRNRAPLDDSGMPKDRFSAEMPDATLATLKIQPSEPRDSAVYFCASGLGLAWTDTQYFGPGTRLTVL.

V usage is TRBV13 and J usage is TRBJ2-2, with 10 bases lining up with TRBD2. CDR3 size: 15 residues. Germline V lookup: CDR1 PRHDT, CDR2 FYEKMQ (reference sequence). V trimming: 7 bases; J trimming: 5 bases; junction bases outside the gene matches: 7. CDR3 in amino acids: CASTLSSGGTGELFF. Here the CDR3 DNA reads TGTGCCAGCACCCTATCTAGCGGGGGAACCGGGGAGCTGTTTTTT.

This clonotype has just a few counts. This CDR3 reads CASSFLKWQINQPQHF. The CDR3 bases are TGTGCCAGCAGTTTCCTCAAGTGGCAGATCAATCAGCCCCAGCATTTT. The V call is TRBV28, the J call TRBJ1-5; D is ambiguous. Trimming stripped 3 bases from V and 3 bases from J, with 15 bases between. The CDR3 extends over 16 amino acids. Per germline, CDR1 MDHEN and CDR2 SYDVKM.

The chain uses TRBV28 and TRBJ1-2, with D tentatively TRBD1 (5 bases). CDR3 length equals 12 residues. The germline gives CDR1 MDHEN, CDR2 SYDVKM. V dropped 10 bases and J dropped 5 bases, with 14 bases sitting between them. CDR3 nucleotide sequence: TGTGCCATCCCGGACATTCTATATGGCTACACCTTC. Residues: CAIPDILYGYTF.

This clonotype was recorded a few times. The CDR3 sequence: CSARWDRGYYEQYF. The CDR3 region has the DNA TGCAGTGCTAGGTGGGACAGGGGCTACTACGAGCAGTACTTC. This chain connects TRBV20-1 to TRBJ2-7; 10 bases are shared with TRBD1. Trimming removed 3 bases from V and 3 bases from J; junction bases left unmatched: 5. Per germline, CDR1 DFQATT and CDR2 SNEGSKA (reference sequence). This CDR3 is 14 amino acids long.

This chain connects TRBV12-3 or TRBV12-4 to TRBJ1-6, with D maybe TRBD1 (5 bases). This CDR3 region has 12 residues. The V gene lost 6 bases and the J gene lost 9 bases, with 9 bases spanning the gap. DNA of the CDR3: TGTGCCAGCAGGAGTCAGGGTTCACCCCTCCACTTT. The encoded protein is CASRSQGSPLHF.

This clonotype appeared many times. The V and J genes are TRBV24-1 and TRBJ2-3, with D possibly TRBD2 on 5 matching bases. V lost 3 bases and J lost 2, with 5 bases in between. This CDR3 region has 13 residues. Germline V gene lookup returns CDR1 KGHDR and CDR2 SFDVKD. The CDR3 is CATSDDYTDTQYF. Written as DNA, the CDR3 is TGTGCCACCAGTGATGACTACACAGATACGCAGTATTTT.

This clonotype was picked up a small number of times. The CDR3 protein is CASSLAWGPGAYEQYF. CDR3 sequence (DNA): TGTGCCAGCAGTTTAGCGTGGGGCCCAGGGGCCTACGAGCAGTACTTC. The chain recombines TRBV12-3 or TRBV12-4 with TRBJ2-7; possible D gene TRBD1, 6 bases. Trimming took 0 bases from V and 2 from J, leaving 14 bases between them. The CDR3 covers 16 residues.

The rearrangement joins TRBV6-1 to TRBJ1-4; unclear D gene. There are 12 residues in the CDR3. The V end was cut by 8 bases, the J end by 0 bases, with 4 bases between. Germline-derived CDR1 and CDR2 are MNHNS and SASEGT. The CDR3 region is CASGATNEKLFF. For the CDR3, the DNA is TGTGCCAGCGGGGCAACTAATGAAAAACTGTTTTTT.

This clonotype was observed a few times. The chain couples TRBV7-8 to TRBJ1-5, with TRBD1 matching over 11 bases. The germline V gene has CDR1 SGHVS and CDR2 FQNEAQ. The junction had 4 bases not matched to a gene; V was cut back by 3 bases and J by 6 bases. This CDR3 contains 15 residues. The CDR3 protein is CASSLGQGVGQPQHF. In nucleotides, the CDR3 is TGTGCCAGCAGCTTGGGACAGGGGGTCGGTCAGCCCCAGCATTTT.

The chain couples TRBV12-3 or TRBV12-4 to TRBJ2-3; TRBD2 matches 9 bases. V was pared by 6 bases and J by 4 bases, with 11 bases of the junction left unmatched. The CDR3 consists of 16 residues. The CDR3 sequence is CASRSVSGRSADTQYF. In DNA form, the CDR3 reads TGTGCCAGCAGGTCTGTAAGCGGGAGGAGCGCAGATACGCAGTATTTT.

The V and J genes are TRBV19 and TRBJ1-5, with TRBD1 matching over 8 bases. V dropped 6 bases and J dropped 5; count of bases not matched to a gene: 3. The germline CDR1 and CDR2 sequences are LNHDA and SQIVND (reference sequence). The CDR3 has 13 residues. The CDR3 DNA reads TGTGCCAGTAGGGACAGGGACGATCAGCCCCAGCATTTT. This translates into CASRDRDDQPQHF.

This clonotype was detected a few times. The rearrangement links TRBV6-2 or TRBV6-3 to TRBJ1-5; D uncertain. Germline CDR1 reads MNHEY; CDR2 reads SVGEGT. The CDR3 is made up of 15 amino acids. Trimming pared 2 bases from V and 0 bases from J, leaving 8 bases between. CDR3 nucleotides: TGTGCCAGCAGTTACCGACCACTTAGCAATCAGCCCCAGCATTTT. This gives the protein CASSYRPLSNQPQHF.

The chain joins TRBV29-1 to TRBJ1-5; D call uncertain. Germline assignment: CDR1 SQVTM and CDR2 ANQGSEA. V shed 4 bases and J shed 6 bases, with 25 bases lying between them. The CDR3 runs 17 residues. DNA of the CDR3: TGCAGCGTTGGGGAGGGCGCGGCCCTCCAACAGCTTCAGCCCCAGCATTTT. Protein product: CSVGEGAALQQLQPQHF. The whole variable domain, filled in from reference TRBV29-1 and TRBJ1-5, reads SAVISQKPSRDICQRGTSLTIQCQVDSQVTMMFWYRQQPGQSLTLIATANQGSEATYESGFVIDKFPISRPNLTFSTLTVSNMSPEDSSIYLCSVGEGAALQQLQPQHFGDGTRLSIL.

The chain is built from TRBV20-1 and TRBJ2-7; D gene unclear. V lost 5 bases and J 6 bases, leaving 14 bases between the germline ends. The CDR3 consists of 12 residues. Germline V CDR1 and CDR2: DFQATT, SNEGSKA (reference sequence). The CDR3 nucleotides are TGCAGTGCTTCGGACCCGATAGGCGAGCAGTACTTC. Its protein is CSASDPIGEQYF.

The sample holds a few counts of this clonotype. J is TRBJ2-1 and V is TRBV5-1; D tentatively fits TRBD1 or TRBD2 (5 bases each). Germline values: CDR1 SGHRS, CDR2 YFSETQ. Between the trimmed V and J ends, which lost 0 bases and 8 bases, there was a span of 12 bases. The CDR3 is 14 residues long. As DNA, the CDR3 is TGCGCCAGCAGCTTGGCCGGGGCGAAGGATGAGCAGTTCTTC. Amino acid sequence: CASSLAGAKDEQFF.

DNA of the CDR3: TGTGCCAGCAGTCCCCGCGGGAGTACGTACGAGCAGTACTTC. Its translation: CASSPRGSTYEQYF. V gene TRBV27 combines with J gene TRBJ2-7; 7 bases are shared with TRBD2. This CDR3 is built from 14 residues. V was pared by 5 bases and J by 4 bases, with 8 bases of the junction left unmatched. Germline lookup yields CDR1 MNHEY and CDR2 SMNVEV (reference sequence).

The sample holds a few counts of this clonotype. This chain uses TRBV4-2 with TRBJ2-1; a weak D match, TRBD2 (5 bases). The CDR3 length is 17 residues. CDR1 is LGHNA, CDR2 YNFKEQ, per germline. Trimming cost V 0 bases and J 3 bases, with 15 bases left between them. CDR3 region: CASSQDARQRDYNEQFF. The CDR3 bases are TGTGCCAGCAGCCAAGATGCGCGCCAGAGGGACTACAATGAGCAGTTCTTC.

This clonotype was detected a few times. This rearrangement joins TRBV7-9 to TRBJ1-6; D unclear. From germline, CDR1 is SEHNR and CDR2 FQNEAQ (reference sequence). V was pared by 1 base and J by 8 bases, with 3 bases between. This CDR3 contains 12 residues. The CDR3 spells CASSLEDSPLHF. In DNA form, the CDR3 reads TGTGCCAGCAGCTTAGAAGATTCACCCCTCCACTTT.

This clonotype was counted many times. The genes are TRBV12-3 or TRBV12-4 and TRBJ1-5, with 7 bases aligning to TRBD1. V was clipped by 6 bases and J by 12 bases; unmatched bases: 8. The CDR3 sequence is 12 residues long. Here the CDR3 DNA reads TGTGCCAGCAGCCCCAACCAGGGGGTCCAGCATTTT. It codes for CASSPNQGVQHF.

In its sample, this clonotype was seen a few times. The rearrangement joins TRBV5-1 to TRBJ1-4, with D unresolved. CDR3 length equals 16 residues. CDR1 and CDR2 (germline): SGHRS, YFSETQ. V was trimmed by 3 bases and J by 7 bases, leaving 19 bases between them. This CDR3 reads CASSSDPSGQTEKLFF. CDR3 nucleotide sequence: TGCGCCAGCAGCTCGGACCCCAGCGGCCAAACTGAAAAACTGTTTTTT. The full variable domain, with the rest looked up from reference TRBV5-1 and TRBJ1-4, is KAGVTQTPRYLIKTRGQQVTLSCSPISGHRSVSWYQQTPGQGLQFLFEYFSETQRNKGNFPGRFSGRQFSNSRSEMNVSTLELGDSALYLCASSSDPSGQTEKLFFGSGTQLSVL.